This TCR beta chain was recovered during a study of T cells after yellow fever vaccination. Broader study findings: Subsequent to the booster, the majority of primary-vaccination clones reappeared (under 98% CD4, approximately 90% CD8). Of the clonotypes, a small share occurred in both CD4 and CD8 compartments. Though weaker, the secondary response peaked faster, on day 5 versus 15.

This clonotype was observed a handful of times. Its target is unknown. The CDR3 sequence is 15 residues long. CDR1 MNHEY and CDR2 SMNVEV come from the germline V gene (reference sequence). V dropped 7 bases and J dropped 3 bases, with 16 bases sitting between them. TCRdb recomputed calls from the 5' RACE reads with MiXCR, one row per CDR3 protein. The sample lists roughly 330,000 distinct CDR3 sequences; 3% to 4.5% were seen once. The sequences come from PBMCs, collected 5 days after the yellow fever booster vaccination. The chain combines TRBV27 with TRBJ2-1, with D perhaps TRBD2 (6 bases). This TCR was recovered from a young man who received the YFV17D yellow fever vaccine. The DNA for the CDR3 is TGTGCCAGCACCCCCGGAGGGAGGTTCTACAATGAGCAGTTCTTC. This gives the protein CASTPGGRFYNEQFF.